This T cell receptor beta chain was sequenced for a study of neoadjuvant anti-PD-1 for oral cavity cancer. For the study at large: Patients without progression got a fourth dose around day 43.

The table came from immunoSEQ multiplex PCR; TCRdb's copy has only in-frame clones and leaves some out. The table has more than 50,000 clones, 70% to 85% seen once; the top ten hold 2.5% to 3%. This clone was detected a few times. This CDR3 contains 14 residues. Per the germline V gene, CDR1 is MNHEY and CDR2 is SVGAGI. The ends were cut back, 2 bases at V and 2 bases at J, with 10 bases in the middle. The chain employs TRBV6-5 and TRBJ2-7; D remains ambiguous. The sample here was PBMCs, taken before nivolumab (anti-PD-1) treatment. The clonotype originates from a person between 40 and 85 years old with oral cavity squamous cell carcinoma. CDR3 region: CASSYKRPPYEQYF. The CDR3 nucleotides read TGTGCCAGCAGTTACAAACGGCCCCCCTACGAGCAGTACTTC.